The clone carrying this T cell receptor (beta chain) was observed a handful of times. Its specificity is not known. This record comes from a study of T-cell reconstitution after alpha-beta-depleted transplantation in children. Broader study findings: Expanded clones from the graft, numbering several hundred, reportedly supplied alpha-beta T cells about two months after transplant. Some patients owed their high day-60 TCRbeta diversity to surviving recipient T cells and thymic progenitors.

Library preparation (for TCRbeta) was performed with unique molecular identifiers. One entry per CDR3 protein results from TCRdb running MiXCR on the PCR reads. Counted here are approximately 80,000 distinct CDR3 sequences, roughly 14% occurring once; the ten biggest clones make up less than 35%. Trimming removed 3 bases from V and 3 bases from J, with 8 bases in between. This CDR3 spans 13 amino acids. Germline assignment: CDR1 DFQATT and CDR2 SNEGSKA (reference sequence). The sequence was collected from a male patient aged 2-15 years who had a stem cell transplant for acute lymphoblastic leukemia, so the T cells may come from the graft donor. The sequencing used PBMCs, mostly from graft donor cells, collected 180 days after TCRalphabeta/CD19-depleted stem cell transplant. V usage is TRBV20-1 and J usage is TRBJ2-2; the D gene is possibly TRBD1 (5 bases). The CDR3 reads CSASGHYTGELFF. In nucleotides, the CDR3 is TGCAGTGCTAGTGGACACTACACCGGGGAGCTGTTTTTT.